This T cell receptor (beta chain) was captured in a study of Graves' ophthalmopathy and Graves' hyperthyroidism. General study results and limits: Ophthalmopathy cases were distinguished from stable hyperthyroidism by a 13-signature model, reaching about 85% sensitivity and around 80% specificity. Progression of ophthalmopathy was predicted by the model with 60% to 71% sensitivity and around 77% specificity.

The authors amplified TCR beta CDR3 regions, and they did so from RNA transcripts for repertoire sequencing. An opening RT-PCR round employed HTBI primers and preceded a second-round multiplex PCR. In TCRdb, the multiplex PCR reads were re-called with MiXCR into one record per CDR3 protein. This table has more than 550,000 distinct CDR3 sequences, just over 40% appearing once. This clonotype was recorded many times. Its antigen is unknown. Excluded: other autoimmune disease, uncontrolled infection, pregnancy or lactation. The V segment lost 7 bases and the J segment 2 bases; nucleotides outside the gene matches: 5. The germline gives CDR1 SGHRS, CDR2 YFSETQ. This CDR3 has 13 amino acids.

The material sequenced was peripheral blood. This chain uses TRBV5-1 with TRBJ1-1; 7 bases are shared with TRBD1. This receptor was taken from an adult man with Graves' ophthalmopathy. For the CDR3, the DNA is TGCGCCAGCGGGGGACAGCCTAACACTGAAGCTTTCTTT. As protein: CASGGQPNTEAFF.